Listed here is a single TCR beta chain. Researchers sorted participants into cohorts using their self-reported clinical history. Source study methods: Researchers report that nucleated cell counts were estimated from reference gene primer amplification. Method: immunoSEQ multiplex PCR; TCRdb's copy keeps in-frame clones and lacks some. V and J calls and clone size are copied from that table; D and trimming were computed from the DNA. The data show around 390,000 clones, with approximately 90% seen just once and around 9.3% held by the top ten. This entry is derived from a study of blood T cell repertoires in COVID-19. Germline assignment: CDR1 SNHLY and CDR2 FYNNEI. V shed 1 base and J shed 5 bases, with 14 bases lying between them. The CDR3 extends over 15 amino acids.

This clonotype was sampled from a woman aged 45-65 years who had recovered from COVID-19. Sequencing was performed on PBMCs or T cells enriched from blood (not recorded which). The V and J genes are TRBV2 and TRBJ1-2; D remains unclear. CDR3 DNA sequence: TGTGCCAGCAGTGAAGTAGAGGGTTCAAGGTATGGCTACACCTTC. Its protein product is CASSEVEGSRYGYTF.